The next 18 T cell receptor beta chains were all read from a single sample in a study of blood T cell repertoires in COVID-19. The method was immunoSEQ multiplex PCR; TCRdb's version includes in-frame clones alone and lacks a portion of them. The sample lists 430,000 or so clones, around 90% occurring once. The sequencing sample was made of peripheral blood. These receptors were obtained from a young man with COVID-19, enrolled during active disease.

The chain links TRBV28 to TRBJ2-6, with D possibly TRBD2 on 5 matching bases. The CDR3 is 15 amino acids. Trimming cost V 6 bases and J 2 bases, with 11 bases left between them. Germline V CDR1 and CDR2: MDHEN, SYDVKM. The CDR3 DNA sequence: TGTGCCAGCAGGCTGGCGGGCACTGGGGCCAACGTCCTGACTTTC. This translates into CASRLAGTGANVLTF.

The chain couples TRBV12-5 to TRBJ2-3, with 11 bases that match TRBD1. Per germline, CDR1 LGHNT and CDR2 FRNRAP. The CDR3 spans 17 residues. The V segment lost 4 bases and the J segment 0 bases; nucleotides outside the gene matches: 6. The CDR3 nucleotides read TGTGCTAGTGGTTCCGGGGACAGGGGGTTTAGCACAGATACGCAGTATTTT. Translating it yields CASGSGDRGFSTDTQYF. Together with reference TRBV12-5 and TRBJ2-3, the CDR3 gives the full variable domain: DARVTQTPRHKVTEMGQEVTMRCQPILGHNTVFWYRQTMMQGLELLAYFRNRAPLDDSGMPKDRFSAEMPDATLATLKIQPSEPRDSAVYFCASGSGDRGFSTDTQYFGPGTRLTVL.

The V gene is TRBV2, the J gene TRBJ2-7; the D gene is possibly TRBD1 (5 bases). The CDR3 spans 13 residues. CDR1 and CDR2 (germline): SNHLY, FYNNEI. Trimming pared 4 bases from V and 2 bases from J, leaving 9 bases between. The CDR3 loop is CASSAQGPYEQYF. The DNA of the CDR3 is TGTGCCAGCAGTGCGCAGGGTCCCTACGAGCAGTACTTC.

The chain joins TRBV5-6 to TRBJ1-1; 9 bases agree with TRBD1. After removal of 3 bases from V and 4 bases from J, the junction contained 4 bases not matched to a gene. Germline V gene lookup returns CDR1 SGHDT and CDR2 YYEEEE. This CDR3 contains 14 residues. This CDR3 reads CASSSRQGGTEAFF. CDR3 nucleotides: TGTGCCAGCAGCTCCCGACAGGGGGGCACTGAAGCTTTCTTT. Together with reference TRBV5-6 and TRBJ1-1, the CDR3 gives the full variable domain: DAGVTQSPTHLIKTRGQQVTLRCSPKSGHDTVSWYQQALGQGPQFIFQYYEEEERQRGNFPDRFSGHQFPNYSSELNVNALLLGDSALYLCASSSRQGGTEAFFGQGTRLTVV.

The chain is built from TRBV11-2 and TRBJ1-4; D not resolved. The germline CDR1 and CDR2 sequences are SGHAT and FQNNGV. The ends were cut back, 1 base at V and 7 bases at J, with 16 bases in the middle. The CDR3 extends over 16 amino acids. The CDR3 nucleotides read TGTGCCAGCAGCTTAGCCCCCATTGGTCGGTTTGAAAAACTGTTTTTT. It encodes CASSLAPIGRFEKLFF.

The genes are TRBV4-1 and TRBJ2-5; no definite D call. V was pared by 4 bases and J by 5 bases, with 14 bases between. CDR1 and CDR2 from the germline V gene are MGHRA and YSYEKL. This CDR3 has 14 residues. The CDR3 sequence is CASSPHINGETQYF. CDR3 nucleotide sequence: TGCGCCAGCAGCCCTCACATCAACGGGGAGACCCAGTACTTC.

On this clone itself: Additional DNA sequences in this sample encode the identical CDR3. The chain couples TRBV3-1 (or the pseudogene TRBV3-2) to TRBJ1-1; maybe TRBD1 (5 bases). Trimming pared 6 bases from V and 6 bases from J, leaving 8 bases between. Germline-derived CDR1 and CDR2 are LGHDT and YNNKEL (reference sequence). The CDR3 length is 11 residues. The CDR3 sequence is CASRGGAEAFF. The CDR3 DNA follows: TGTGCCAGCAGGGGAGGGGCTGAAGCTTTCTTT.

The chain joins TRBV12-3 or TRBV12-4 to TRBJ1-1; no definite D call. CDR3 length: 11 amino acids. Trimming pared 7 bases from V and 1 base from J, leaving 4 bases between. CDR3 sequence: CASTKNTEAFF. The CDR3 nucleotides are TGTGCCAGCACCAAGAACACTGAAGCTTTCTTT.

V and J are TRBV28 and TRBJ2-1; TRBD1 matches 10 bases. The length of the CDR3 is 15 residues. Per germline, CDR1 MDHEN and CDR2 SYDVKM. The V segment lost 6 bases and the J segment 9 bases; nucleotides outside the gene matches: 11. The CDR3 sequence: CASSQPGQGFTEQFF. CDR3 DNA sequence: TGTGCCAGCAGCCAACCGGGACAGGGGTTTACTGAGCAGTTCTTC.

This clone was observed a single time. The genes are TRBV7-2 and TRBJ1-2; 9 nucleotides agree with TRBD1. Losses at the gene ends were 3 bases for V and 2 bases for J; bases not matched to a gene: 1. This CDR3 is 14 amino acids long. Germline V gene data show CDR1 as SGHTA and CDR2 as FQGNSA. CDR3 DNA: TGTGCCAGCAGCTTCACAGGGGGCAACTATGGCTACACCTTC. It codes for CASSFTGGNYGYTF.

The CDR3 sequence is CASSLRSPGQGFEAFF. In DNA form, the CDR3 reads TGTGCCAGCAGTTTACGCTCACCGGGACAGGGTTTTGAAGCTTTCTTT. This chain uses TRBV27 with TRBJ1-1; 9 nucleotides agree with TRBD1. The CDR3 contains 16 residues. With 2 bases clipped from V and 7 bases from J, the junction kept 11 bases outside the gene matches. In germline, CDR1 is MNHEY, CDR2 SMNVEV (reference sequence).

CDR3 sequence: CASRAGTSVTDTQYF. DNA for the CDR3: TGTGCCAGCAGAGCCGGGACTAGCGTCACAGATACGCAGTATTTT. This sequence joins TRBV9 and TRBJ2-3, with 10 positions matching TRBD2. The junction had 5 bases not matched to a gene; V was cut back by 5 bases and J by 2 bases. Germline CDR1 and CDR2: SGDLS and YYNGEE. This CDR3 has 15 residues.

The chain uses TRBV20-1 and TRBJ1-2; D gene ambiguous. The CDR3 runs 10 residues. CDR1 and CDR2 from the germline V gene are DFQATT and SNEGSKA (reference sequence). V was trimmed by 6 bases and J by 3 bases, leaving 5 bases between them. The CDR3 reads CSAYDYGYTF. The CDR3 DNA reads as TGCAGTGCCTACGACTATGGCTACACCTTC.

The J gene is TRBJ1-5, the V gene TRBV19; TRBD1 matches at 8 bases. V was pared by 3 bases and J by 0 bases, with 10 bases of the junction left unmatched. Germline assignment: CDR1 LNHDA and CDR2 SQIVND (reference sequence). The CDR3 runs to 18 residues. CDR3 loop: CASSMRQGASYSNQPQHF. The CDR3 region has the DNA TGTGCCAGTAGTATGAGGCAGGGGGCCTCTTATAGCAATCAGCCCCAGCATTTT. The full variable domain, completed using reference TRBV19 and TRBJ1-5, is DGGITQSPKYLFRKEGQNVTLSCEQNLNHDAMYWYRQDPGQGLRLIYYSQIVNDFQKGDIAEGYSVSREKKESFPLTVTSAQKNPTAFYLCASSMRQGASYSNQPQHFGDGTRLSIL.

V is TRBV10-2 and J is TRBJ2-3; 7 bases fit TRBD2. The CDR3 contains 13 residues. Germline assignment: CDR1 WSHSY and CDR2 SAAADI. Losses at the gene ends were 6 bases for V and 4 bases for J; bases not matched to a gene: 4. CDR3 coding DNA: TGCGCCAGCAGGTACACTAGCGCAGATACGCAGTATTTT. Translation gives CASRYTSADTQYF.

The chain joins TRBV2 to TRBJ1-5; TRBD1 aligns across 8 bases. This CDR3 spans 15 amino acids. The V and J ends lost 7 bases and 4 bases, in that order; junction bases with no gene match: 9. From germline, CDR1 is SNHLY and CDR2 FYNNEI. CDR3 nucleotides: TGTGCCAGCAATAACAGGGGGTTCGGTAATCAGCCCCAGCATTTT. This codes for CASNNRGFGNQPQHF.

This chain links TRBV11-2 with TRBJ1-1; D possibly corresponds to TRBD1 (6 bases). V shed 4 bases and J shed 1 base, with 10 bases lying between them. The V gene's germline CDR1 is SGHAT and CDR2 FQNNGV. The length of the CDR3 is 14 residues. DNA of the CDR3: TGTGCCAGCAGCTATTCGACAGGGAACACTGAAGCTTTCTTT. Translated, it gives CASSYSTGNTEAFF.

Written as DNA, the CDR3 is TGTGCCAGCAGCTTGACTAGCGGAGGAGACAACGAGCAGTACTTC. Its translation: CASSLTSGGDNEQYF. This chain joins TRBV11-3 and TRBJ2-7, with 9 bases matching TRBD2. CDR3 size: 15 residues. CDR1 is SGHNT and CDR2 is YENEEA in the germline V gene. Unmatched junction bases numbered 8, after V lost 3 bases and J lost 5 bases.